Sequencing of this T cell receptor beta chain was carried out in a study of Tregs in tolerant kidney transplant recipients. Study results and caveats: The most relevant donor-specific Treg TCRbeta repertoire apparently came from expansion with activated donor B cells.

Regarding this clone: The antigen is undetermined. The read finishes 3 residues shy of the CDR3 end, and the germline J gene is used to complete it.

The germline V gene has CDR1 MNHEY and CDR2 SVGEGT. CDR3 length: 13 amino acids. V shed 8 bases and J 4 bases; nucleotides not matched to a gene: 8. Generated by immunoSEQ multiplex PCR, the TCRdb table keeps only in-frame clones and is missing some. The sample data list about 30,000 clones. Unstimulated Tregs (CD4+CD25+CD127-) and CD4+CD25- non-Tregs were sorted from PBMCs. The TCR originated in a human donor who received a combined kidney and bone marrow transplant. Specimen: CD8+ T cells from blood, collected before the transplant. This chain connects TRBV6-2 or TRBV6-3 to TRBJ2-7, with 7 nucleotides matching TRBD1. CDR3 DNA (partial): TGTGCCAGCCGCCCCCGGGACAGTTACGAG. Translating it yields CASRPRDSYE. The whole CDR3 protein is CASRPRDSYEQYF.